These 22 T cell receptor beta chains came from one sample sequenced in a study of T-cell reconstitution after alpha-beta-depleted transplantation in children. TCRbeta library preparation incorporated unique molecular identifiers. MiXCR, applied by TCRdb to the PCR reads, yields one record per CDR3 protein. Here the sample spans 450,000 to 600,000 distinct CDR3 sequences, 10% to 15% being singletons. This sample comprised PBMCs, mostly from graft donor cells, obtained 360 days after TCRalphabeta/CD19-depleted stem cell transplant. The receptors were sampled from a male patient younger than 18 who had a stem cell transplant for acute myeloid leukemia, so the T cells may come from the graft donor.

The rearrangement joins TRBV28 to TRBJ1-2; D uncertain. The CDR3 extends over 12 amino acids. Per the germline V gene, CDR1 is MDHEN and CDR2 is SYDVKM. Trimming pared 3 bases from V and 4 bases from J, leaving 6 bases between. The CDR3 here is CASSFVFYGYTF. For the CDR3, the DNA is TGTGCCAGCAGTTTCGTATTCTATGGCTACACCTTC.

This sequence joins TRBV21-1 and TRBJ2-6. TRBV21-1 is listed as a pseudogene. CDR3 length: 18 residues. CDR3 sequence reads: CASSNNVIRHSGANVLTF. CDR3 sequence (DNA): TGTGCCAGCAGCAATAATGTGATCAGGCACTCTGGGGCCAACGTCCTGACTTTC.

This clonotype was detected ten times or more. The V and J genes are TRBV5-1 and TRBJ2-3; possibly TRBD2 for D (5 bases). In germline, CDR1 is SGHRS, CDR2 YFSETQ. V shed 4 bases and J shed 1 base, with 10 bases lying between them. The CDR3 covers 14 residues. CDR3 nucleotides: TGCGCCAGCAGCCTATATAGCGGCACAGATACGCAGTATTTT. This sequence encodes CASSLYSGTDTQYF.

This clonotype has just a few counts. V and J are TRBV29-1 and TRBJ2-3; D unresolved. Germline values: CDR1 SQVTM, CDR2 ANQGSEA. V was shortened by 0 bases and J by 4 bases, with 8 bases between the two germline ends. The CDR3 runs to 13 residues. The CDR3 loop reads CSVEDRGPDTQYF. In nucleotides, the CDR3 is TGCAGCGTTGAAGATCGTGGTCCAGATACGCAGTATTTT.

This chain joins TRBV20-1 and TRBJ1-2; D remains unclear. CDR3 length: 13 amino acids. V was pared by 3 bases and J by 9 bases, with 17 bases between. Looked up from germline, CDR1 is DFQATT and CDR2 is SNEGSKA (reference sequence). Here the CDR3 reads CSASDPGRLRYTF. CDR3 sequence (DNA): TGCAGTGCTAGCGACCCCGGACGCCTTCGCTACACCTTC.

V is TRBV7-9 and J is TRBJ2-3, with D tentatively TRBD1 or TRBD2 (6 bases each). The CDR3 covers 14 residues. V lost 8 bases to trimming and J lost 4 bases, with 16 bases between them. Germline-derived CDR1 and CDR2 are SEHNR and FQNEAQ (reference sequence). The CDR3 DNA is TGTGCCAGCCCGGGGGCTAGCTATGCAGATACGCAGTATTTT. Its protein is CASPGASYADTQYF.

This clonotype was recorded many times. The chain uses TRBV24-1 and TRBJ2-1; TRBD2 matches at 10 bases. CDR3 length: 17 amino acids. V was pared by 5 bases and J by 5 bases, with 11 bases of the junction left unmatched. CDR1 and CDR2 (germline): KGHDR, SFDVKD. The DNA for the CDR3 is TGTGCCACCAGTGCCTTCCTGACTAGCGGGCCCCACAATGAGCAGTTCTTC. Translated, it gives CATSAFLTSGPHNEQFF.

This clonotype has more than one count but fewer than ten. V gene TRBV27 combines with J gene TRBJ2-7, with 14 nucleotides matching TRBD2. The CDR3 totals 15 residues. The germline V gene has CDR1 MNHEY and CDR2 SMNVEV (reference sequence). Trimming at V came to 5 bases and at J to 5 bases, leaving 5 bases not matched to a gene. CDR3 protein: CASSKGLAGVDEQYF. The CDR3 DNA is TGTGCCAGCAGTAAGGGACTAGCGGGAGTGGACGAGCAGTACTTC.

At least ten counts were recorded for this clonotype. This rearrangement joins TRBV5-1 to TRBJ2-7; D is ambiguous. The CDR3 is 14 residues long. Trimming pared 4 bases from V and 5 bases from J, leaving 16 bases between. The germline V gene has CDR1 SGHRS and CDR2 YFSETQ. CDR3 bases: TGCGCCAGCAGCCACCTCGCCGGAGTCCACGAGCAGTACTTC. This sequence encodes CASSHLAGVHEQYF.

V is TRBV6-1 and J is TRBJ2-7; D may be TRBD2 (6 bases). The V gene's germline CDR1 is MNHNS and CDR2 SASEGT. Trimming removed 7 bases at V and 7 bases at J, with 23 bases between. The CDR3 runs 15 residues. DNA of the CDR3: TGTGCCAGCACCCAAGGGACTGCAGCCCCGGGGGAGCAGTACTTC. This gives the protein CASTQGTAAPGEQYF.

This sequence joins TRBV10-3 and TRBJ2-5; 7 bases line up with TRBD1. Germline lookup yields CDR1 ENHRY and CDR2 SYGVKD. The CDR3 length is 14 residues. J was trimmed by 3 bases and V by 2 bases; bases with no gene match: 3. CDR3 coding DNA: TGTGCCATCAGTGAGACAGGGGTGGAAGAGACCCAGTACTTC. As protein: CAISETGVEETQYF.

V is TRBV4-1 and J is TRBJ2-7; D is ambiguous. The CDR3 consists of 13 residues. The V and J ends lost 5 bases and 4 bases respectively, with 12 bases between them. Germline CDR1 is MGHRA and CDR2 is YSYEKL. This chain's CDR3 is CASSVGYWYEQYF. Here the CDR3 DNA reads TGCGCCAGCAGCGTTGGATACTGGTACGAGCAGTACTTC.

This clonotype was seen a few times. The J gene is TRBJ2-2, the V gene TRBV6-2 or TRBV6-3, with 7 nucleotides matching TRBD1. CDR1 is MNHEY and CDR2 is SVGEGT in the germline V gene. CDR3 length: 14 amino acids. V shed 11 bases and J 2 bases; nucleotides not matched to a gene: 8. For the CDR3, the DNA is TGTGCCTTACGACAGGGCACCAACACCGGGGAGCTGTTTTTT. Its protein product is CALRQGTNTGELFF.

This clonotype was seen a handful of times. The CDR3 region has the DNA TGTGCCAGCAGCATCTCCGGGAGGAGCCGGGAGACCCAGTACTTC. Translation gives CASSISGRSRETQYF. The gene calls are TRBV12-3 or TRBV12-4 and TRBJ2-5, with 7 bases identical to TRBD2. The CDR3 is 15 amino acids. The ends lost 6 bases at V and 5 bases at J; junction bases unmatched: 12.

This clonotype was observed many times. J is TRBJ2-7 and V is TRBV4-3; D possibly corresponds to TRBD1 (6 bases). CDR3 length: 15 residues. V was pared by 1 base and J by 0 bases, with 10 bases between. Per germline, CDR1 LGHNA and CDR2 YSLEER. This CDR3 reads CASSQAVGGSYEQYF. The DNA for the CDR3 is TGCGCCAGCAGCCAAGCGGTAGGGGGCTCCTACGAGCAGTACTTC.

To note about this clonotype: A much larger clone is a single base away; this may be a read error. CDR3 loop: CANSVELGTYNEQFF. CDR3 sequence (DNA): TGTGCCAACAGCGTAGAGCTAGGCACCTACAATGAGCAGTTCTTC. The chain combines TRBV9 with TRBJ2-1, with D unclear. The CDR3 covers 15 residues. The germline gives CDR1 SGDLS, CDR2 YYNGEE.

V and J are TRBV12-3 or TRBV12-4 and TRBJ2-1; D possibly corresponds to TRBD1 (7 bases). The CDR3 loop spans 16 amino acids. Trimming cost V 5 bases and J 6 bases, with 20 bases left between them. The chain's CDR3 is CASSPTGTQGVNEQFF. The DNA for the CDR3 is TGTGCCAGCAGTCCGACCGGGACTCAGGGGGTCAATGAGCAGTTCTTC.

This clonotype turned up a few times. The chain has TRBV20-1 and TRBJ2-2, with 7 bases lining up with TRBD2. Unmatched junction bases numbered 6, after V lost 0 bases and J lost 2 bases. Per germline, CDR1 DFQATT and CDR2 SNEGSKA (reference sequence). This CDR3 spans 16 amino acids. This chain's CDR3 is CSAREKGGFNTGELFF. CDR3 coding DNA: TGCAGTGCTAGAGAAAAGGGAGGGTTCAACACCGGGGAGCTGTTTTTT.

This clonotype was seen ten or more times. V usage is TRBV28 and J usage is TRBJ2-1, with 10 bases matching TRBD2. The V gene's germline CDR1 is MDHEN and CDR2 SYDVKM. The CDR3 spans 15 residues. V dropped 5 bases and J dropped 4; count of bases not matched to a gene: 5. The CDR3 loop is CASSDRTSGYNEQFF. DNA for the CDR3: TGTGCCAGCAGTGACCGGACTAGCGGATACAATGAGCAGTTCTTC.

A few counts support this clonotype. The V call is TRBV7-2, the J call TRBJ2-3; tentative D call: TRBD2 (6 bases). CDR3 length equals 15 residues. V was clipped by 4 bases and J by 3 bases, with 14 bases between them. Germline lookup yields CDR1 SGHTA and CDR2 FQGNSA. Written as DNA, the CDR3 is TGTGCCAGCAGCTATGCGGGACTGGGAACAGATACGCAGTATTTT. Protein: CASSYAGLGTDTQYF.

The sample holds many counts of this clonotype. This chain uses TRBV15 with TRBJ2-7; D is unclear. The CDR3 has 13 amino acids. The germline V and J ends were trimmed by 0 bases and 7 bases, with 10 bases remaining between them. Germline assignment: CDR1 LNHNV and CDR2 YYDKDF (reference sequence). CDR3 in DNA: TGTGCCACCAGCAGAGATAGATTGTGGGAGCAGTACTTC. Translated, it gives CATSRDRLWEQYF.

V gene TRBV7-6 combines with J gene TRBJ2-5; 7 nucleotides align to TRBD2. CDR1 SGHVS and CDR2 FNYEAQ come from the germline V gene. The V segment lost 1 base and the J segment 5 bases; nucleotides outside the gene matches: 7. The CDR3 covers 15 residues. CDR3 nucleotide sequence: TGTGCCAGCAGCTTAGAGTGGGAGGGGCGGGAGACCCAGTACTTC. The encoded protein is CASSLEWEGRETQYF.